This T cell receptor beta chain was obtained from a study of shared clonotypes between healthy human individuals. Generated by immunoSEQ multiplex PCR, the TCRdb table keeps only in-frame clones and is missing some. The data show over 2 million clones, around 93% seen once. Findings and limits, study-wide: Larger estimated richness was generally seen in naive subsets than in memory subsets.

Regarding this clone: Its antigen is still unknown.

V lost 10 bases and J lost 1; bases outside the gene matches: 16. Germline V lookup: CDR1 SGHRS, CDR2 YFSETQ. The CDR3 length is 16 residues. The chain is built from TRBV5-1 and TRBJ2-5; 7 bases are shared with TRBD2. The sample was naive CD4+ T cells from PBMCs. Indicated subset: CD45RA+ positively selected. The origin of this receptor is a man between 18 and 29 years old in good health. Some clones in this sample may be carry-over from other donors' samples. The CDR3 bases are TGCGCCCTCCCCGTAGCAGGGAGGGCCCTCCAAGAGACCCAGTACTTC. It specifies CALPVAGRALQETQYF.